The clone carrying this T cell receptor (beta chain) was observed a handful of times. Its antigen is unidentified. The data are from a study of T cells after yellow fever vaccination. Study in general: Fractions with few cells were prepared using SMART-Seq v4 Ultra Low Input. Study-wide findings and caveats: Of the clonotypes, a small share occurred in both CD4 and CD8 compartments.

Synthesis of TCR cDNA relied on 5'RACE template switching, which attached a universal primer site and UMIs. TCRdb re-analysed the 5' RACE reads in MiXCR, keeping a single row per CDR3 protein. The sample consists of about 74,000 distinct CDR3 sequences, roughly 6.9% of them appearing once. This clonotype was obtained from a man aged 18 to 29 who received the YFV17D yellow fever vaccine. Sequenced here: CD8+ T cells sorted from PBMCs, sampled less than 6 days after the first yellow fever vaccination.

The CDR3: CATSSRVGEQFF. CDR3 bases: TGTGCCACCAGCAGCAGGGTCGGTGAGCAGTTCTTC. The chain has TRBV15 and TRBJ2-1; D might be TRBD1 (5 bases). This CDR3 is built from 12 residues. V shed 3 bases and J shed 9 bases, with 9 bases lying between them. Germline CDR1 reads LNHNV; CDR2 reads YYDKDF (reference sequence).